This is a list of T cell receptor beta chains from one sample in a study of blood T cell dynamics during melanoma immunotherapy. The table came from immunoSEQ multiplex PCR; TCRdb's copy has only in-frame clones and leaves some out. The sample yields roughly 20,000 clones, about 85% seen once. Material: blood, obtained from a patient treated with checkpoint blockade. The receptors shown here come from a human donor with melanoma. CDR3s include the opening cysteine and the closing phenylalanine or tryptophan. A D gene is named only where the DNA matches it firmly. Only some rows state a clone size, as once, few, many or a class for expanded clones.

size,D,J,V,CDR3,DNA
NA,NA,TRBJ1-1,TRBV7-9,CASRSGGGAFF,TGTGCCAGCAGGTCGGGCGGGGGAGCTTTCTTT
medium-sized,TRBD1,TRBJ2-7,TRBV19,CASSRGQGFSYEQYF,TGTGCCAGTAGCCGAGGACAGGGGTTTAGCTACGAGCAGTACTTC
NA,NA,TRBJ2-5,TRBV6-6,CASSYSNSPGQETQYF,TGTGCCAGCAGTTACTCGAACTCACCGGGGCAAGAGACCCAGTACTTC
once,NA,TRBJ1-4,TRBV4-1,CASSQVRATNEKLFF,TGCGCCAGCAGCCAAGTAAGGGCCACTAATGAAAAACTGTTTTTT
NA,NA,TRBJ1-2,TRBV5-4,CASSLAAGLGGYTF,TGTGCCAGCAGCTTGGCGGCGGGTCTTGGGGGCTACACCTTC
NA,NA,TRBJ2-2,TRBV6-6,CASSPRGTNTGELFF,TGTGCCAGCAGCCCTAGGGGGACGAACACCGGGGAGCTGTTTTTT
NA,NA,TRBJ2-1,TRBV30,CAWSRGSLYNEQFF,TGTGCCTGGAGTAGAGGTAGCCTTTACAATGAGCAGTTCTTC
NA,TRBD1,TRBJ1-2,TRBV7-9,CASSYPDRLGRSHGYTF,TGTGCCAGCAGCTACCCGGACAGGCTAGGGCGAAGTCATGGCTACACCTTC
once,TRBD1,TRBJ1-5,TRBV7-2,CASQTGVQLQHF,TGTGCCAGCCAGACAGGGGTTCAGCTCCAGCATTTT
NA,NA,TRBJ2-1,TRBV5-1,CASRPMEGYNEQFF,TGCGCCAGCAGACCAATGGAGGGGTACAATGAGCAGTTCTTC
NA,TRBD2,TRBJ2-1,TRBV10-3,CAIQLAGYNEQFF,TGTGCCATACAACTAGCGGGCTACAATGAGCAGTTCTTC
NA,TRBD2,TRBJ2-1,TRBV28,CASSHAGTSIYEQFF,TGTGCCAGCAGCCACGCCGGGACTAGTATCTATGAGCAGTTCTTC
NA,NA,TRBJ2-5,TRBV6-5,CASSLTVQETQYF,TGTGCCAGCAGTTTGACAGTCCAAGAGACCCAGTACTTC